Given below is one T cell receptor (beta chain) in context. Its antigen is as yet unknown. A multiplex PCR was run with 60 Vbeta primers and 13 Jbeta primers. Produced via immunoSEQ multiplex PCR; TCRdb's table is partial and in-frame only. The table lists 150,000 or so clones, about 84% of them singletons. The data were obtained in a study of cytomegalovirus exposure and HLA in healthy donors. General study results and limits: Most CMV-associated TCR beta chains were later found to appear HLA-restricted. Per a later analysis, HLA-associated TCR beta chains showed more clonal expansion than other, equally common TCR beta chains. The analysis excluded some indistinguishable V segments, including TRBV6-2 and TRBV6-3. Reports credit the classifier with highly specific, highly sensitive diagnosis of cytomegalovirus status.

Germline V CDR1 and CDR2: MNHEY, SVGAGI. The V and J ends lost 0 bases and 8 bases respectively, with 16 bases between them. The CDR3 has 16 residues. The sequencing input was PBMCs. This receptor was obtained from a man over 45 in good health and CMV-seropositive. The chain uses TRBV6-5 and TRBJ1-4; D gene ambiguous. CDR3 protein: CASSYSNGFGEEKLFF. DNA for the CDR3: TGTGCCAGCAGTTACTCGAACGGGTTCGGTGAAGAAAAACTGTTTTTT.